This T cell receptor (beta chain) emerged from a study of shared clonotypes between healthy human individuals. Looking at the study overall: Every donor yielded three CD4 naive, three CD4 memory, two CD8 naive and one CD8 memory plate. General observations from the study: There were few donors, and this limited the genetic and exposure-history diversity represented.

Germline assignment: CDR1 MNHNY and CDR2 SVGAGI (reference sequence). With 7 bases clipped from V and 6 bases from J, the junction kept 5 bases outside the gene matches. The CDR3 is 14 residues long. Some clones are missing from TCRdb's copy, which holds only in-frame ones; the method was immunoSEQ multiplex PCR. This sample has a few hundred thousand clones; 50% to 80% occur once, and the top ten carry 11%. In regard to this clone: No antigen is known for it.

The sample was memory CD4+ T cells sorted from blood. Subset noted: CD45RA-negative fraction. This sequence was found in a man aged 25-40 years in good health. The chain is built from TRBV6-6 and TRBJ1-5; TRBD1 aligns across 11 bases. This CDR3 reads CASNLGTGGQPQHF. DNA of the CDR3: TGTGCCAGCAACCTCGGGACAGGGGGTCAGCCCCAGCATTTT.